Detailed here is one TCR beta chain. The data derive from a study of T-cell reconstitution after alpha-beta-depleted transplantation in children. The CDR3 has 14 residues. Trimming took 3 bases from V and 3 from J; bases not matched to a gene: 5. The authors prepared the TCRbeta library with unique molecular identifiers. In TCRdb, the PCR reads were re-called with MiXCR into one record per CDR3 protein. The sample contains some 550,000 distinct CDR3 sequences, around 16% of which appear only once. The TCR sequence derives from a human donor who donated a stem cell graft to a child with acute lymphoblastic leukemia. The genes are TRBV12-3 or TRBV12-4 and TRBJ2-7; 7 bases map to TRBD2. The specimen was PBMCs from the stem cell graft donor, collected from the stem cell graft. The CDR3 loop reads CASSLTSRFYEQYF. In nucleotides, the CDR3 is TGTGCCAGCAGTTTGACTAGCCGTTTCTACGAGCAGTACTTC.